The 18 T cell receptor beta chains below all came from one sample that was sequenced in a study of T cell responses to AZD1222 COVID-19 vaccine. Using immunoSEQ multiplex PCR, the repertoire was profiled, and TCRdb retains in-frame clones only, with some absent. The repertoire holds about 150,000 clones, with 75% to 90% as singletons. The sequencing used peripheral blood, collected 28 days after the second AZD1222 dose. These receptors all stem from an adult who received the AZD1222 COVID-19 vaccine.

The chain is built from TRBV10-1 and TRBJ2-7; no definite D call. Germline V CDR1 and CDR2: WNHNN, SYGVQD (reference sequence). Trimming cost V 6 bases and J 1 base, with 13 bases left between them. CDR3 size: 14 residues. The CDR3 bases are TGCGCCAGCAGACTCACGAACCTATCCTACGAGCAGTACTTC. Its protein product is CASRLTNLSYEQYF.

The chain joins TRBV7-2 to TRBJ2-3; D could derive from TRBD1 or TRBD2 (5 bases each). V was cut by 5 bases and J by 9 bases, with 12 bases left in between. Per the germline V gene, CDR1 is SGHTA and CDR2 is FQGNSA. The CDR3 is made up of 12 amino acids. The CDR3: CASSVGPPTQYF. In DNA, the CDR3 is TGTGCCAGCAGCGTGGGACCACCAACGCAGTATTTT.

DNA of the CDR3: TGTGCCAGCTCACAAGGGATCAGCACTGAAGCTTTCTTT. This sequence encodes CASSQGISTEAFF. V usage is TRBV18 and J usage is TRBJ1-1; D is unresolved. V was pared by 4 bases and J by 4 bases, with 10 bases between. The CDR3 runs 13 residues. Germline V CDR1 and CDR2: KGHSH, LQKENI.

This chain's CDR3 is CASSPGRGYNEQFF. The CDR3 bases are TGTGCCAGCAGCCCCGGTCGGGGCTACAATGAGCAGTTCTTC. The chain couples TRBV6-5 to TRBJ2-1; D possibly corresponds to TRBD2 (5 bases). The CDR3 covers 14 residues. V was pared by 6 bases and J by 3 bases, with 12 bases between. Germline-derived CDR1 and CDR2 are MNHEY and SVGAGI.

About this clone: Other DNA sequences from this sample encode an identical CDR3 as well. The genes are TRBV6-5 and TRBJ1-2, with 8 nucleotides matching TRBD1. Germline V gives CDR1 MNHEY, CDR2 SVGAGI. The CDR3 has 15 amino acids. V gave up 0 bases and J gave up 0 bases; unmatched junction bases: 0. The CDR3 DNA reads as TGTGCCAGCAGTTACTCGGACAGGGCTAACTATGGCTACACCTTC. Translation gives CASSYSDRANYGYTF.

The gene calls are TRBV7-3 and TRBJ1-2; 8 nucleotides align to TRBD1. Germline CDR1 and CDR2: SGHTA and FQGTGA. V shed 0 bases, J shed 8 bases, and the junction held 2 bases outside the gene matches. The CDR3 runs to 13 residues. CDR3 residues: CASSLTDRAGYTF. CDR3 DNA sequence: TGTGCCAGCAGCTTAACGGACAGGGCGGGCTACACCTTC.

The CDR3 loop is CASSLARTGEETQYF. CDR3 nucleotide sequence: TGTGCCAGCAGCTTAGCGAGGACAGGGGAAGAGACCCAGTACTTC. This chain connects TRBV7-8 to TRBJ2-5; TRBD1 aligns across 9 bases. CDR3 size: 15 residues. The V gene end was trimmed by 0 bases and the J gene end by 3 bases; junction bases not matched to a gene: 2. CDR1 is SGHVS and CDR2 is FQNEAQ in the germline V gene.

This clone was found many times. The chain is built from TRBV28 and TRBJ2-3, with D hard to call. CDR3 length equals 15 residues. The V and J ends lost 5 bases and 6 bases respectively, with 18 bases between them. The V gene's germline CDR1 is MDHEN and CDR2 SYDVKM. The CDR3 sequence: CASSPPSGSMDTQYF. The CDR3 DNA sequence: TGTGCCAGCAGTCCTCCCTCGGGTAGCATGGATACGCAGTATTTT.

The chain recombines TRBV7-9 with TRBJ2-7; TRBD2 matches at 13 bases. CDR3 length: 15 residues. CDR1 is SEHNR and CDR2 is FQNEAQ in the germline V gene (reference sequence). J lost 7 bases, V lost 4 bases, and 7 bases had no gene match. The CDR3 DNA reads as TGTGCCAGCAGCTCCGGACTAGCGGGAGCTGGGGAGCAGTACTTC. It codes for CASSSGLAGAGEQYF.

The chain has TRBV27 and TRBJ1-2, with 11 positions matching TRBD1. V dropped 2 bases and J dropped 4; count of bases not matched to a gene: 6. The CDR3 consists of 16 residues. Germline V gene data show CDR1 as MNHEY and CDR2 as SMNVEV (reference sequence). Written as DNA, the CDR3 is TGTGCCAGCAGTTTAGCCGGGACAGGGGGTAGCTATGGCTACACCTTC. It codes for CASSLAGTGGSYGYTF.

The CDR3 DNA reads TGTGCCAGTAGTATTCCTACGCAGTATTTT. Amino acid sequence: CASSIPTQYF. The V call is TRBV19, the J call TRBJ2-3; D remains ambiguous. Trimming left V 3 bases short and J 8 bases short, with 3 bases between. The germline V gene encodes CDR1 LNHDA and CDR2 SQIVND (reference sequence). This CDR3 is 10 amino acids long.

This chain links TRBV28 with TRBJ2-5; a possible D gene is TRBD2 (5 bases). Germline CDR1 and CDR2: MDHEN and SYDVKM. The CDR3 extends over 18 amino acids. Trimming shortened V by 4 bases and J by 3 bases, and 24 bases separated the two germline ends. CDR3: CASSYRAFRGRGEETQYF. In nucleotides, the CDR3 is TGTGCCAGCAGTTATCGGGCTTTCAGAGGGAGAGGAGAAGAGACCCAGTACTTC.

The chain couples TRBV5-6 to TRBJ1-2; TRBD1 matches at 8 bases. V was pared by 0 bases and J by 4 bases, with 5 bases of the junction left unmatched. This CDR3 is built from 15 residues. Germline V gives CDR1 SGHDT, CDR2 YYEEEE. The CDR3 DNA is TGTGCCAGCAGCTTGGGATCAGGGGGCGGCTATGGCTACACCTTC. Protein: CASSLGSGGGYGYTF.

V gene TRBV6-5 combines with J gene TRBJ2-7; D might be TRBD1 or TRBD2, each matching 5 bases. CDR1 and CDR2 from the germline V gene are MNHEY and SVGAGI. V lost 6 bases to trimming and J lost 6 bases, with 21 bases between them. The CDR3 is 15 residues long. The CDR3, as DNA: TGTGCCAGCAGCAGCACCGGGACGCTCGCCTCCGAGCAGTACTTC. Translated, it gives CASSSTGTLASEQYF.

CDR3 in DNA: TGCAGTGCTAGGAGGGATGAGACCCAGTACTTC. Amino acid sequence: CSARRDETQYF. The chain couples TRBV20-1 to TRBJ2-5, with D possibly matching TRBD2 (5 bases). V lost 3 bases, J lost 5 bases, and 7 bases lay in between. From germline, CDR1 is DFQATT and CDR2 SNEGSKA (reference sequence). The CDR3 contains 11 residues.

V is TRBV28 and J is TRBJ2-4; perhaps TRBD2 as D (6 bases). Between the trimmed V and J ends, which lost 2 bases and 9 bases, there was a span of 8 bases. The V gene's germline CDR1 is MDHEN and CDR2 SYDVKM. The CDR3 covers 12 residues. The CDR3 nucleotides read TGTGCCAGCAGTTTACCTAGCGCCATTCAGTACTTC. Translated, it gives CASSLPSAIQYF.

This clone has only one observation. The V and J genes are TRBV27 and TRBJ1-5; 9 bases align to TRBD1. CDR1 is MNHEY and CDR2 is SMNVEV in the germline V gene (reference sequence). The CDR3 totals 13 residues. The V and J ends lost 8 bases and 9 bases, in that order; junction bases with no gene match: 8. The CDR3 bases are TGTGCCAGCGGACGGACAGGGGATCGGCCCCAGCATTTT. Translated: CASGRTGDRPQHF.

The chain recombines TRBV11-2 with TRBJ1-2; D might be TRBD1 (5 bases). V gave up 1 base and J gave up 3 bases, with 9 bases separating them. Germline-derived CDR1 and CDR2 are SGHAT and FQNNGV. The CDR3 is 14 residues long. CDR3 region: CASSLGGSYYGYTF. CDR3 sequence (DNA): TGTGCCAGCAGCTTAGGGGGCTCCTACTATGGCTACACCTTC.